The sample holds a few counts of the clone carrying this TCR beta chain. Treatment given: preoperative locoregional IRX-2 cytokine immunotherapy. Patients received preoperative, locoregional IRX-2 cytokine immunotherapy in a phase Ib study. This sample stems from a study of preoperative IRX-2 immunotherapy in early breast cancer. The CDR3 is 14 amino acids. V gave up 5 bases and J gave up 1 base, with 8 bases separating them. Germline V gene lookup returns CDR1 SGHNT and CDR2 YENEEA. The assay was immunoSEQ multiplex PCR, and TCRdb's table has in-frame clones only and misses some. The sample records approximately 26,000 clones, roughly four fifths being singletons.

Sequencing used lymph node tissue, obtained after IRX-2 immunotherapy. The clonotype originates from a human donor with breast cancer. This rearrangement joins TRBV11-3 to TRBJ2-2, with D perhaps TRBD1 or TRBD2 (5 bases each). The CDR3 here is CASSGTVNTGELFF. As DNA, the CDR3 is TGTGCCAGCAGCGGGACGGTGAACACCGGGGAGCTGTTTTTT.